The 19 T cell receptor beta chains presented below share a single source sample, sequenced in a study of T cell changes during pregnancy in multiple sclerosis. Profiling relied on immunoSEQ multiplex PCR, and the TCRdb table lists in-frame clones only, not all of them. In the table there are some 110,000 clones, under 95% of which are singletons. This material consisted of peripheral blood, taken after pregnancy. All receptors derive from a female donor with multiple sclerosis, enrolled in a pregnancy study.

The chain has TRBV28 and TRBJ1-4; a weak D match, TRBD1 (5 bases). CDR3 length: 14 residues. Germline-derived CDR1 and CDR2 are MDHEN and SYDVKM. V lost 3 bases, J lost 8 bases, and 13 bases lay in between. The CDR3 region has the DNA TGTGCCAGCAGTTTTATAGGGGTGGGGGAAAAACTGTTTTTT. Residues: CASSFIGVGEKLFF.

The chain couples TRBV5-1 to TRBJ2-1; 7 positions agree with TRBD1. The CDR3 length is 14 residues. Germline V gene sequence: CDR1 SGHRS, CDR2 YFSETQ. Germline trimming cut 2 bases from V and 4 bases from J; bases unmatched to any gene: 3. CDR3 sequence (DNA): TGCGCCAGCAGCTTCGGACAGGATTACAATGAGCAGTTCTTC. Translating it yields CASSFGQDYNEQFF.

This clone was recorded only once. DNA for the CDR3: TGTGCCAGCAGCGTAGGAGGGCTCTCCTACGAGCAGTACTTC. This codes for CASSVGGLSYEQYF. The gene calls are TRBV9 and TRBJ2-7, with D perhaps matching TRBD2 (5 bases). The CDR3 sequence is 14 residues long. From germline, CDR1 is SGDLS and CDR2 YYNGEE. V was cut by 0 bases and J by 0 bases, with 7 bases left in between.

This clone came up once. The chain has TRBV11-2 and TRBJ2-7; 7 bases agree with TRBD1. Germline CDR1 reads SGHAT; CDR2 reads FQNNGV. With V trimmed by 5 bases and J by 1 base, 8 bases remained unmatched. The length of the CDR3 is 15 residues. For the CDR3, the DNA is TGTGCCAGCAGCCCCTGGGACAGCCCATCCTACGAGCAGTACTTC. Its protein product is CASSPWDSPSYEQYF.

This rearrangement joins TRBV7-9 to TRBJ1-1; no definite D call. Per germline, CDR1 SEHNR and CDR2 FQNEAQ (reference sequence). V lost 3 bases and J 4 bases, leaving 12 bases between the germline ends. CDR3 length: 14 residues. Here the CDR3 reads CASSLPGRSTEAFF. CDR3 DNA sequence: TGTGCCAGCAGCTTGCCGGGTAGGTCCACTGAAGCTTTCTTT. Filled out from reference TRBV7-9 and TRBJ1-1, the complete variable domain reads DTGVSQNPRHKITKRGQNVTFRCDPISEHNRLYWYRQTLGQGPEFLTYFQNEAQLEKSRLLSDRFSAERPKGSFSTLEIQRTEQGDSAMYLCASSLPGRSTEAFFGQGTRLTVV.

This rearrangement joins TRBV5-4 to TRBJ2-7, with TRBD1 identical over 7 bases. This CDR3 spans 14 amino acids. V trimming: 4 bases; J trimming: 0 bases; junction bases outside the gene matches: 4. CDR1 SGHNT and CDR2 YYREEE come from the germline V gene (reference sequence). The CDR3 protein is CASSAGQDSYEQYF. The CDR3 bases are TGTGCCAGCAGCGCAGGACAGGACTCCTACGAGCAGTACTTC.

The chain joins TRBV10-2 to TRBJ2-2; D not certain. The CDR3 is made up of 15 amino acids. V was trimmed by 7 bases and J by 2 bases, leaving 14 bases between them. CDR1 WSHSY and CDR2 SAAADI come from the germline V gene. CDR3 bases: TGCGCCAGCAAGTTGGAACAGCTCAACACCGGGGAGCTGTTTTTT. Amino acids: CASKLEQLNTGELFF.

V and J are TRBV30 and TRBJ2-2; perhaps TRBD2 as D (6 bases). In germline, CDR1 is GTSNPN, CDR2 SVGIG (reference sequence). This CDR3 has 13 amino acids. The V gene lost 6 bases and the J gene lost 3 bases, with 11 bases spanning the gap. CDR3 region: CACTGLYTGELFF. Here the CDR3 DNA reads TGTGCCTGTACGGGACTGTACACCGGGGAGCTGTTTTTT.

The V gene is TRBV6-6, the J gene TRBJ2-4, with 11 positions matching TRBD2. Unmatched junction bases numbered 5, after V lost 6 bases and J lost 13 bases. This CDR3 is built from 12 residues. Per germline, CDR1 MNHNY and CDR2 SVGAGI (reference sequence). The CDR3 region is CASRRLAGRQYF. In nucleotides, the CDR3 is TGTGCCAGCAGAAGACTAGCGGGAAGACAGTACTTC.

The V call is TRBV9, the J call TRBJ2-3, with D perhaps TRBD2 (6 bases). The CDR3 consists of 16 residues. The V end lost 4 bases, the J end lost 0 bases, and 15 bases lay between the germline ends. CDR1 and CDR2 from the germline V gene are SGDLS and YYNGEE. The CDR3 region has the DNA TGTGCCAGCAGCCAGGGCCCAGGGACTAGCACAGATACGCAGTATTTT. This sequence encodes CASSQGPGTSTDTQYF.

The V call is TRBV6-4, the J call TRBJ1-1, with 7 positions matching TRBD1. This CDR3 region has 14 residues. The junction had 7 bases not matched to a gene; V was cut back by 5 bases and J by 4 bases. Germline V gene data show CDR1 as MRHNA and CDR2 as SNTAGT. The CDR3 loop reads CASSTSRGATEAFF. The CDR3 DNA reads as TGTGCCAGCAGTACCTCCAGGGGGGCCACTGAAGCTTTCTTT.

The rearrangement joins TRBV25-1 to TRBJ2-3, with a possible D match to TRBD2 (6 bases). Germline V gives CDR1 MGHDK, CDR2 SYGVNS. The CDR3 covers 12 residues. V lost 4 bases and J lost 10, with 12 bases in between. CDR3 loop: CASSARLVPQYF. The CDR3 nucleotides read TGTGCCAGCAGTGCTCGACTAGTGCCGCAGTATTTT.

This CDR3 reads CASSSDRGNTEAFF. Here the CDR3 DNA reads TGTGCCAGCAGCTCCGACAGGGGGAACACTGAAGCTTTCTTT. The rearrangement links TRBV7-3 to TRBJ1-1, with 8 bases that match TRBD1. This CDR3 spans 14 amino acids. Germline V gene lookup returns CDR1 SGHTA and CDR2 FQGTGA. The trim removed 4 bases at V and 1 base at J, leaving 2 bases unmatched.

The gene calls are TRBV19 and TRBJ1-5, with D uncertain. This CDR3 is built from 15 residues. The V end was cut by 7 bases, the J end by 2 bases, with 15 bases between. Germline V gene sequence: CDR1 LNHDA, CDR2 SQIVND (reference sequence). CDR3 nucleotide sequence: TGTGCCAGTAAGTTGGGCAGCATCGGCAATCAGCCCCAGCATTTT. It specifies CASKLGSIGNQPQHF.

V usage is TRBV19 and J usage is TRBJ2-1; D might be TRBD2 (6 bases). The V end lost 3 bases, the J end lost 4 bases, and 22 bases lay between the germline ends. The CDR3 is 18 residues long. The germline V gene has CDR1 LNHDA and CDR2 SQIVND (reference sequence). The CDR3 sequence: CASSILAVKPHTYNEQFF. The CDR3 DNA reads TGTGCCAGTAGTATCTTAGCGGTAAAACCCCATACTTACAATGAGCAGTTCTTC.

V usage is TRBV4-1 and J usage is TRBJ1-5; 8 nucleotides align to TRBD1. Trimming cost V 4 bases and J 5 bases; bases outside gene matches: 7. The CDR3 has 15 amino acids. CDR1 is MGHRA, CDR2 YSYEKL, per germline. In DNA form, the CDR3 reads TGCGCCAGCAGCCTAGGACAGGGAGATCATCAGCCCCAGCATTTT. This translates into CASSLGQGDHQPQHF.

The V gene is TRBV4-2, the J gene TRBJ1-4; no definite D call. Trimming shortened V by 0 bases and J by 4 bases, and 9 bases separated the two germline ends. The CDR3 is made up of 15 amino acids. Germline lookup yields CDR1 LGHNA and CDR2 YNFKEQ. The CDR3 spells CASSQEVQNNEKLFF. The DNA of the CDR3 is TGTGCCAGCAGCCAAGAAGTCCAGAATAATGAAAAACTGTTTTTT.

The V and J genes are TRBV7-9 and TRBJ1-1; tentative D call: TRBD1 (5 bases). V lost 5 bases to trimming and J lost 4 bases, with 11 bases between them. Germline CDR1 is SEHNR and CDR2 is FQNEAQ (reference sequence). CDR3 size: 13 residues. The CDR3 region is CASSLGGPTEAFF. In DNA, the CDR3 is TGTGCCAGCAGCCTCGGGGGTCCCACTGAAGCTTTCTTT.

The chain joins TRBV30 to TRBJ2-7; D is uncertain. The germline V gene encodes CDR1 GTSNPN and CDR2 SVGIG (reference sequence). The CDR3 covers 16 residues. V was pared by 4 bases and J by 2 bases, with 21 bases between. The CDR3 region is CAWIRKSGIRTYEQYF. DNA for the CDR3: TGTGCCTGGATTAGAAAATCAGGAATCCGGACCTACGAGCAGTACTTC.